Sequencing of this TCR beta chain was carried out in a study of T cell changes during pregnancy in multiple sclerosis. Repertoires were generated with immunoSEQ multiplex PCR, while TCRdb's copy carries only in-frame clones and drops some. The sample includes about 45,000 clones, about 95% of them seen just once. V was trimmed by 2 bases and J by 6 bases, leaving 8 bases between them. Germline CDR1 is MNHNY and CDR2 is SVGAGI (reference sequence). The length of the CDR3 is 12 residues. The rearrangement uses TRBV6-6 and TRBJ2-7; D is uncertain. The TCR sequence derives from a female donor with multiple sclerosis, enrolled in a pregnancy study. Sequences were derived from peripheral blood, sampled in the second trimester of pregnancy. As DNA, the CDR3 is TGTGCCAGCAGTTACCCCTCGGGCGAGCAGTACTTC. Encoded protein: CASSYPSGEQYF.